Listed below are T cell receptor beta chains from one sample, sequenced in a study of blood T cell repertoires in COVID-19. Sequencing was performed with immunoSEQ multiplex PCR; in TCRdb, only in-frame clones are kept and a portion is missing. The table shows around 50,000 clones, with 86% occurring only once. The sequenced sample consisted of peripheral blood. The receptor set was obtained from a human donor in a cohort sampled during active COVID-19. Both conserved end residues are part of each CDR3. D genes are given only for firm matches.

CDR3: CAIRDRGGYTEAFF
V: TRBV10-3
D: TRBD1

CDR3: CASRMDSAYEQYF
V: TRBV2
D: .

CDR3: CASSQDGGSTDTQYF
V: TRBV4-3
D: .

CDR3: CASRPRGTGELFF
V: TRBV14
D: .

CDR3: CATSIRGVGIQYF
V: TRBV15
D: .

CDR3: CASSLSWQGARETQYF
V: TRBV27
D: TRBD1

CDR3: CASSFWGRETQYF
V: TRBV12-3/TRBV12-4
D: .

CDR3: CASSTDRNQPQHF
V: TRBV19
D: .

CDR3: CASSGRDRATGELFF
V: TRBV5-1
D: TRBD1

CDR3: CASSLRASGVFETQYF
V: TRBV5-8
D: TRBD2

CDR3: CASSAPGQGYEQYF
V: TRBV5-1
D: TRBD1

CDR3: CASSLGTSGRGTGELFF
V: TRBV3-1/TRBV3-2
D: TRBD2

CDR3: CASSSSGDSNQPQHF
V: TRBV9
D: .

CDR3: CSVVGPHRGYSGANVLTF
V: TRBV29-1
D: TRBD1

CDR3: CAISDLTGGRNEQFF
V: TRBV10-3
D: TRBD1

CDR3: CASSSGGGANVLTF
V: TRBV7-3
D: TRBD1

CDR3: CASSQAPPGAGANVLTF
V: TRBV3-1/TRBV3-2
D: .

CDR3: CASSQGGEAFF
V: TRBV19
D: TRBD1

CDR3: CASSLDRGNEQFF
V: TRBV5-6
D: TRBD1

CDR3: CASSLWGEGNEQYF
V: TRBV27
D: .

CDR3: CASAGSDIQALNSPLHF
V: TRBV19
D: .

CDR3: CASSHFGGNEKLFF
V: TRBV18
D: .

CDR3: CASSFLASGYNEQFF
V: TRBV28
D: TRBD2

CDR3: CASRDRVSQPQHF
V: TRBV4-2
D: TRBD1

CDR3: CAINRGDDNSPLHF
V: TRBV10-3
D: TRBD1

CDR3: CASSQTRSAITDTQYF
V: TRBV14
D: .

CDR3: CASSLGLASEQYF
V: TRBV5-8
D: .

CDR3: CASSLEWQGGEAFF
V: TRBV7-2
D: .

CDR3: CASSERGGSSYEQYF
V: TRBV25-1
D: .